This T cell receptor beta chain was documented in a study of blood T cell repertoires in COVID-19. Background on the study: The United States, Italy and Spain provided the acute and convalescent COVID-19 samples. The analysed material was cDNA or gDNA that came from T cells, B-cell-depleted T cells, or PBMCs.

As processed by the authors: Quantification of nucleated cells was approximated via reference gene primer amplification. The repertoire was sequenced with immunoSEQ multiplex PCR; TCRdb's copy has only in-frame clones and lacks some. V and J calls and clone size follow that table, whereas D and trimming were derived from the DNA. The profile shows roughly 200,000 clones, 75% to 90% of them singletons. The sequenced sample was peripheral blood. The TCR sequence derives from a human donor with active or convalescent COVID-19. The donor label of this sample is uncertain.

The CDR3, as DNA: TGTGCCAGCAGTTACTCACAGGGGTTAGCCGAGCAGTACTTC. Protein sequence: CASSYSQGLAEQYF. The rearrangement links TRBV6-6 to TRBJ2-7; 7 positions match TRBD1. Germline CDR1 is MNHNY and CDR2 is SVGAGI (reference sequence). Trimming took 0 bases from V and 6 from J; bases not matched to a gene: 5. The length of the CDR3 is 14 residues.